This T cell receptor (beta chain) was sequenced during a study of long-term antiretroviral therapy in people with HIV. Findings and caveats of the study: An increase in diversity followed ART, yet levels stayed below transplant donor controls. Investigators report no available data on ART adherence, viral resistance or therapy changes. Across all time points, the repertoire was dominated by clones that expanded before ART.

Worth noting for this clone: What it recognizes is unknown.

Germline-derived CDR1 and CDR2 are SGHNT and YYREEE (reference sequence). Trimming pared 4 bases from V and 6 bases from J, leaving 7 bases between. The CDR3 has 12 amino acids. Runs used v3.0 of the immunoSEQ assay and were done at survey level. Clones were read by immunoSEQ multiplex PCR, and TCRdb kept only the in-frame ones, dropping some. The sample has some 23,000 clones, about 80% seen once. The J gene is TRBJ2-2, the V gene TRBV5-4, with D unresolved. This receptor was taken from a woman in her thirties or forties with HIV. Specimen: unsorted PBMCs, collected 1.2 years after starting antiretroviral therapy. In DNA form, the CDR3 reads TGTGCCAGCAGCGTAAGGTCCGGGGAGCTGTTTTTT. As protein: CASSVRSGELFF. The whole variable domain, remainder taken from reference TRBV5-4 and TRBJ2-2, is ETGVTQSPTHLIKTRGQQVTLRCSSQSGHNTVSWYQQALGQGPQFIFQYYREEENGRGNFPPRFSGLQFPNYSSELNVNALELDDSALYLCASSVRSGELFFGEGSRLTVL.